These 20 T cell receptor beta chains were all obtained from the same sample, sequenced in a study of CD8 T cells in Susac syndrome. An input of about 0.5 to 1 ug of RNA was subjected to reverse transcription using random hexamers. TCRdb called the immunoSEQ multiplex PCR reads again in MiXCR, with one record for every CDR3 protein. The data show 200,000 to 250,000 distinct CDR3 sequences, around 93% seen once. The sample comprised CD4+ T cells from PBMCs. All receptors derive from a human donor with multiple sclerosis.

The CDR3 bases are TGTGCCAGCAGTTTACTGGGCGAACAAGAGACCCAGTACTTC. Protein sequence: CASSLLGEQETQYF. V is TRBV28 and J is TRBJ2-5; D unresolved. Germline values: CDR1 MDHEN, CDR2 SYDVKM. Trimming stripped 2 bases from V and 2 bases from J, with 9 bases between. The CDR3 is made up of 14 amino acids.

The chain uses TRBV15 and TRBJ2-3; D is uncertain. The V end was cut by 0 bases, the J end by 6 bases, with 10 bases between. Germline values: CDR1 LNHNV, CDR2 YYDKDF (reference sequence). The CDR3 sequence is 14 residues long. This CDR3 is CATSRDRWSDTQYF. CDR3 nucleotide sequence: TGTGCCACCAGCAGAGATCGATGGTCCGATACGCAGTATTTT.

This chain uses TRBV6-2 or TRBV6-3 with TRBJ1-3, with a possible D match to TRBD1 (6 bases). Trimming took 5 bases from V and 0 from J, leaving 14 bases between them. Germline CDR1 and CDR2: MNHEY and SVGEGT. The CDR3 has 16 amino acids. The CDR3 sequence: CASSKTGPSSGNTIYF. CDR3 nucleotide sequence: TGTGCCAGCAGTAAGACAGGACCGAGCTCTGGAAACACCATATATTTT.

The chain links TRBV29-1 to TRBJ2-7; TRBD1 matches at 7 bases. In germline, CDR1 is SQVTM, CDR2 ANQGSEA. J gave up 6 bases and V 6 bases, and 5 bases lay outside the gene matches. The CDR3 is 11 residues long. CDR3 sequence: CSVHTGVEQYV. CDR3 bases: TGCAGCGTACACACAGGGGTCGAGCAGTACGTC.

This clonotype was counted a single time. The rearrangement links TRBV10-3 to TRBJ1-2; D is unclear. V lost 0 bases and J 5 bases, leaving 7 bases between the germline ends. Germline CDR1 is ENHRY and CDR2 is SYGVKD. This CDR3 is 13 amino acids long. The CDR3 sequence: CAISESSGYGYTF. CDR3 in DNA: TGTGCCATCAGTGAGTCGTCAGGATATGGCTACACCTTC.

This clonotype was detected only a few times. The CDR3 loop is CASSPQGENTEAFF. DNA for the CDR3: TGTGCCAGCTCACCACAGGGTGAGAACACTGAAGCTTTCTTT. V usage is TRBV18 and J usage is TRBJ1-1; D unclear. The CDR3 has 14 residues. Trimming took off 1 base at V and 1 base at J, with 7 bases between the two ends. Germline-derived CDR1 and CDR2 are KGHSH and LQKENI.

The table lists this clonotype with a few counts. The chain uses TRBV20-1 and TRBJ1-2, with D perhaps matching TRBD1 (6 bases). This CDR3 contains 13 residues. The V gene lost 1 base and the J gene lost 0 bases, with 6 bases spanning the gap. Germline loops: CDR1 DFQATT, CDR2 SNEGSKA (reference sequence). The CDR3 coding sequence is TGCAGTGCTAGAGGGACAGCTAACTATGGCTACACCTTC. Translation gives CSARGTANYGYTF.

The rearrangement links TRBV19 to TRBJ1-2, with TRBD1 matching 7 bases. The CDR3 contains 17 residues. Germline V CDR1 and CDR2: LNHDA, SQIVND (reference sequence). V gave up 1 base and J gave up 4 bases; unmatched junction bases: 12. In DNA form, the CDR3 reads TGTGCCAGTAGTATAGCCCCGGGACAGTCTTTGCCCTATGGCTACACCTTC. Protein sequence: CASSIAPGQSLPYGYTF.

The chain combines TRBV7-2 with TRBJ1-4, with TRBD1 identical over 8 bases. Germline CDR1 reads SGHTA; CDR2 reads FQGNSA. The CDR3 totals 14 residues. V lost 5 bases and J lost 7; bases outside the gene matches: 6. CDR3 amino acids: CASSTGTGPEKLFF. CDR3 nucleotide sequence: TGTGCCAGCAGCACCGGGACAGGACCTGAAAAACTGTTTTTT. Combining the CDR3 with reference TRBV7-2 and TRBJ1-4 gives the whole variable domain GAGVSQSPSNKVTEKGKDVELRCDPISGHTALYWYRQSLGQGLEFLIYFQGNSAPDKSGLPSDRFSAERTGGSVSTLTIQRTQQEDSAVYLCASSTGTGPEKLFFGSGTQLSVL.

CDR3 in amino acids: CASSLVAGGREQYF. CDR3 DNA sequence: TGTGCCAGCAGTTTAGTTGCGGGGGGGCGCGAGCAGTACTTC. The chain carries TRBV12-3 or TRBV12-4 and TRBJ2-7; 9 bases align to TRBD2. J lost 6 bases, V lost 1 base, and 4 bases had no gene match. The CDR3 extends over 14 amino acids.

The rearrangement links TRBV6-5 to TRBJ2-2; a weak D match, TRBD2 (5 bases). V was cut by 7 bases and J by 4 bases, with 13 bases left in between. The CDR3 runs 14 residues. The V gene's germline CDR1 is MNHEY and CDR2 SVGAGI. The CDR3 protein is CASNPLAATGELFF. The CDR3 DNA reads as TGTGCCAGCAATCCCCTAGCAGCCACCGGGGAGCTGTTTTTT.

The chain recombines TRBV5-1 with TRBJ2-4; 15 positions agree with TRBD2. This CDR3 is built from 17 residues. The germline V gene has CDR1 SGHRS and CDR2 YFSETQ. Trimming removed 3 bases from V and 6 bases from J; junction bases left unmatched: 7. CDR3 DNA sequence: TGCGCCAGCAGCTCCCAAGGGGGACTAGCGGGGGGAAACATTCAGTACTTC. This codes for CASSSQGGLAGGNIQYF.

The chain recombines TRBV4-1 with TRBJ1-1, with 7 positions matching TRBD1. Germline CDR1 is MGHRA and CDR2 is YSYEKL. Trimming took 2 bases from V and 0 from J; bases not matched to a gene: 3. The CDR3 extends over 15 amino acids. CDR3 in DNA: TGCGCCAGCAGCCAAAAAACAGGGGTGAACACTGAAGCTTTCTTT. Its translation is CASSQKTGVNTEAFF.

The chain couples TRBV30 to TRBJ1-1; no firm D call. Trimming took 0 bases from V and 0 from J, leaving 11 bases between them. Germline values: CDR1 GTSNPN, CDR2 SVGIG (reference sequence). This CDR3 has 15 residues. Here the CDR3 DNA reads TGTGCCTGGAGTGTACGGGGTCTTATGAACACTGAAGCTTTCTTT. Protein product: CAWSVRGLMNTEAFF.

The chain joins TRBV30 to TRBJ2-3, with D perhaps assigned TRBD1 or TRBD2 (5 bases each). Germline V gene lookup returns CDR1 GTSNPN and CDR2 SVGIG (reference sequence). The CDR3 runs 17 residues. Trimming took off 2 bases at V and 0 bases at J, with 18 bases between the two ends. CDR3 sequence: CAWSTPSGAASTDTQYF. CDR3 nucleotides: TGTGCCTGGAGTACCCCCTCCGGGGCCGCTAGCACAGATACGCAGTATTTT.

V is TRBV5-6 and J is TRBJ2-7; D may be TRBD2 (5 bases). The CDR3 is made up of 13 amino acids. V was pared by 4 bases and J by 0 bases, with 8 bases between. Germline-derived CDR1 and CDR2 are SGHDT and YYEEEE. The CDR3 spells CASSRGNSYEQYV. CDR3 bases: TGTGCCAGCAGCCGAGGGAACTCCTACGAGCAGTACGTC.

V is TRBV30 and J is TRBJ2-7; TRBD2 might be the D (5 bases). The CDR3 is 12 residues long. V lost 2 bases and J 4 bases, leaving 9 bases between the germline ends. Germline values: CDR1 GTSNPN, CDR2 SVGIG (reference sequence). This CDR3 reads CAWSRGRYEQYV. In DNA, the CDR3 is TGTGCCTGGAGTCGAGGGCGGTACGAGCAGTACGTC.

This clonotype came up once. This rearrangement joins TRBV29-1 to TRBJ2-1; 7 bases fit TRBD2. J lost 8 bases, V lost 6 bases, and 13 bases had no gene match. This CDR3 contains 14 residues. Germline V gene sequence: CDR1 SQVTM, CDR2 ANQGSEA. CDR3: CSVSGTTRWDEQFF. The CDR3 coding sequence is TGCAGCGTCTCCGGGACTACCCGTTGGGATGAGCAGTTCTTC.

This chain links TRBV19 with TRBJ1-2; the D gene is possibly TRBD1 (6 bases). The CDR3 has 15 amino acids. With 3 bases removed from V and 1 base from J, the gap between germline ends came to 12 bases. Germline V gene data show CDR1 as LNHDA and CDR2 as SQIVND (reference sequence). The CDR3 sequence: CASSISPGHNYGYTF. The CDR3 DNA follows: TGTGCCAGTAGTATTTCCCCGGGACATAACTATGGCTACACCTTC.

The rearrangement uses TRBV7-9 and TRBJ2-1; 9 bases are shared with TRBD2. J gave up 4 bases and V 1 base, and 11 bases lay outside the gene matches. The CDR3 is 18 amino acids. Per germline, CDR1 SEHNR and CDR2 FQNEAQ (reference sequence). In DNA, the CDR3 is TGTGCCAGCAGCTTAGTTCCCCTGCGCGGGGGGGCTTACAATGAGCAGTTCTTC. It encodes CASSLVPLRGGAYNEQFF.